The 10 T cell receptor beta chains reported below all come from one sample, sequenced in a study of T cell changes during pregnancy in multiple sclerosis. Some clones are missing from TCRdb's copy, which holds only in-frame ones; the method was immunoSEQ multiplex PCR. Of about 100,000 clones in the sample, 75% to 95% are singletons; the top ten hold 2.5% to 4%. The sample here was peripheral blood, taken in the second trimester of pregnancy. The receptors stem from a female donor with multiple sclerosis, enrolled in a pregnancy study.

J is TRBJ1-2 and V is TRBV29-1, with 9 bases identical to TRBD1. V lost 7 bases, J lost 5 bases, and 11 bases stayed unmatched. CDR3 size: 14 residues. The germline V gene encodes CDR1 SQVTM and CDR2 ANQGSEA. Here the CDR3 reads CSARGQGKGYGYTF. CDR3 in DNA: TGCAGCGCCCGGGGACAGGGTAAAGGTTATGGCTACACCTTC.

The chain is built from TRBV7-8 and TRBJ2-3, with D perhaps TRBD2 (5 bases). V shed 3 bases and J shed 5 bases, with 12 bases lying between them. Germline CDR1 is SGHVS and CDR2 is FQNEAQ. The CDR3 runs to 14 residues. Here the CDR3 reads CASSFGEREDTQYF. The CDR3 DNA is TGTGCCAGCAGCTTCGGGGAGCGAGAAGATACGCAGTATTTT.

The rearrangement uses TRBV7-2 and TRBJ2-1; 9 bases map to TRBD1. The CDR3 loop spans 16 amino acids. In germline, CDR1 is SGHTA, CDR2 FQGNSA. Trimming took 5 bases from V and 10 from J; bases not matched to a gene: 15. For the CDR3, the DNA is TGTGCCAGCAGCACTACAGGGGGCGGAGGCTTTTGGGAGCAGTTCTTC. Its protein product is CASSTTGGGGFWEQFF.

The gene calls are TRBV29-1 and TRBJ2-7; D perhaps matches TRBD1 (6 bases). The CDR3 runs 11 residues. Germline CDR1 is SQVTM and CDR2 is ANQGSEA. V was shortened by 4 bases and J by 2 bases, with 6 bases between the two germline ends. CDR3 DNA sequence: TGCAGCGTTGGACAGGCCTACGAGCAGTACTTC. Translating gives CSVGQAYEQYF.

The chain has TRBV19 and TRBJ2-7; tentatively, D is TRBD2 (5 bases). The germline V and J ends were trimmed by 0 bases and 2 bases, with 8 bases remaining between them. Germline CDR1 and CDR2: LNHDA and SQIVND (reference sequence). This CDR3 spans 14 amino acids. CDR3 amino acids: CASSIDGVTYEQYF. The CDR3, as DNA: TGTGCCAGTAGTATAGACGGGGTGACCTACGAGCAGTACTTC.

The CDR3 loop is CASRSLGQGHQPQHF. CDR3 nucleotide sequence: TGTGCCAGCAGGTCTCTGGGCCAGGGTCATCAGCCCCAGCATTTT. The rearrangement joins TRBV28 to TRBJ1-5; a possible D gene is TRBD1 (5 bases). Per the germline V gene, CDR1 is MDHEN and CDR2 is SYDVKM. The CDR3 has 15 amino acids. The ends were cut back, 6 bases at V and 5 bases at J, with 17 bases in the middle. Full variable domain (outside the CDR3, taken from reference TRBV28 and TRBJ1-5): DVKVTQSSRYLVKRTGEKVFLECVQDMDHENMFWYRQDPGLGLRLIYFSYDVKMKEKGDIPEGYSVSREKKERFSLILESASTNQTSMYLCASRSLGQGHQPQHFGDGTRLSIL.

This chain uses TRBV2 with TRBJ2-5; 11 bases agree with TRBD2. Near its end, the DNA agrees better with TRBJ2-7, so the J call may be wrong. Germline values: CDR1 SNHLY, CDR2 FYNNEI. The CDR3 contains 15 residues. CDR3 nucleotides: TGTGCCAGCAGCTTAGCGGGAGGGCTGGCCTACGAGCAGTACTTC. It codes for CASSLAGGLAYEQYF.

This chain uses TRBV6-5 with TRBJ2-7; no clear D gene. The V end lost 6 bases, the J end lost 0 bases, and 12 bases lay between the germline ends. The CDR3 has 14 amino acids. In germline, CDR1 is MNHEY, CDR2 SVGAGI. This chain's CDR3 is CASSGPTASYEQYF. The CDR3 DNA follows: TGTGCCAGCAGCGGCCCAACAGCCTCCTACGAGCAGTACTTC.

V usage is TRBV10-2 and J usage is TRBJ2-2; the D gene is possibly TRBD1 (7 bases). The length of the CDR3 is 13 residues. Trimming left V 10 bases short and J 4 bases short, with 13 bases between. The germline CDR1 and CDR2 sequences are WSHSY and SAAADI. The CDR3 loop reads CATSQGGTGELFF. CDR3 DNA sequence: TGCGCCACTTCCCAGGGGGGCACCGGGGAGCTGTTTTTT.

The CDR3 sequence is CASSSLNDRGHSLNTEAFF. CDR3 in DNA: TGTGCCAGCAGTTCACTAAATGACAGGGGGCATTCGTTGAACACTGAAGCTTTCTTT. This chain links TRBV27 with TRBJ1-1, with TRBD1 matching 10 bases. Trimming cost V 4 bases and J 0 bases; bases outside gene matches: 14. Germline CDR1 and CDR2: MNHEY and SMNVEV (reference sequence). The CDR3 contains 19 residues.